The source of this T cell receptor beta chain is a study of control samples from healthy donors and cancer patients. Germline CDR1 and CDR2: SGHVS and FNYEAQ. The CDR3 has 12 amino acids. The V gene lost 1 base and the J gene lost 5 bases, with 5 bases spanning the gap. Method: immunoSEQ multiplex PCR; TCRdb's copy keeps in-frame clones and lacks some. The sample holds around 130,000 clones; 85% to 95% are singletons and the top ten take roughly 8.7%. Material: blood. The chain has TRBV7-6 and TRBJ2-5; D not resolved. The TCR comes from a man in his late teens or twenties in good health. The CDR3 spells CASSLGVETQYF. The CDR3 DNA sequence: TGTGCCAGCAGCTTAGGGGTCGAGACCCAGTACTTC.